This is a list of T cell receptor beta chains from one sample in a study of shared clonotypes between healthy human individuals. Clones were sequenced by immunoSEQ multiplex PCR, and TCRdb holds only the in-frame ones, with some missing. The sample contains around 1.1 million clones, roughly 74% of which appear only once. The source material was memory CD4+ T cells from PBMCs. The receptors here all came from a young man in good health. Some clones in this sample may be carry-over from other donors' samples. The CDR3 runs from the conserved cysteine through the conserved F or W. D genes are given only for firm matches. Clone size is shown for a subset of rows, as once, few, many or a class of expanded clone.

>TRBV7-3|TRBD2|TRBJ2-1|NA
TGTGCCAGCAGCTCAATAGCGGGATCCTACAATGAGCAGTTCTTC
CASSSIAGSYNEQFF
>TRBV4-1|NA|TRBJ1-3|once
TGCGCCAGCAGCCAACCCAACAGGGATCGGGGAAACACCATATATTTT
CASSQPNRDRGNTIYF
>TRBV5-1|TRBD2|TRBJ2-1|NA
TGCGCCAGCAGCTTAGGTAGCGGGAGGGTAAACGAGCAGTTCTTC
CASSLGSGRVNEQFF
>TRBV2|TRBD2|TRBJ2-1|NA
TGTGCCAGCAGCGACCTAGCGGGAGGAGTCAATGAGCAGTTCTTC
CASSDLAGGVNEQFF
>TRBV7-6|NA|TRBJ1-4|NA
TGTGCCAGCAGCAGGGGCGAGGAGGAAAAACTGTTTTTT
CASSRGEEEKLFF
>TRBV14|TRBD2|TRBJ2-1|NA
TGTGCCAGCAGCCAGCGTCCCGGGACTAGCTACAATGAGCAGTTCTTC
CASSQRPGTSYNEQFF
>TRBV28|NA|TRBJ2-7|NA
TGTGCCAGCAGTTTTGGCCGGGCCTACGAGCAGTACTTC
CASSFGRAYEQYF
>TRBV6-1|NA|TRBJ1-5|NA
TGTGCCAGCAGTGAAGGGCGGGGGCCCCAGCATTTT
CASSEGRGPQHF
>TRBV29-1|NA|TRBJ2-2|NA
TGCAGCGTTCGAGTTCTCGGACGACCAACCGGGGAGCTGTTTTTT
CSVRVLGRPTGELFF
>TRBV28|TRBD2|TRBJ2-7|NA
TGTGCCAGCAGTTTTATCCTCGGTGTAGCGGGAGTACAGACCTACGAGCAGTACTTC
CASSFILGVAGVQTYEQYF
>TRBV19|NA|TRBJ2-7|NA
TGTGCCAGGGAGCGTGGGAACGAGCAGTACTTC
CARERGNEQYF
>TRBV5-1|NA|TRBJ2-5|NA
TGCGCCAGCAGCTTGGCCGGCGGGGAAGAGACCCAGTACTTC
CASSLAGGEETQYF
>TRBV5-4|NA|TRBJ1-1|NA
TGTGCCAGCAGCTTGGTACCAGGGGAATGGACTGAAGCTTTCTTT
CASSLVPGEWTEAFF
>TRBV5-6|NA|TRBJ2-7|NA
TGTGCCAGCAGCTCCCGTAGGGTAGAAACCTACGAGCAGTACTTC
CASSSRRVETYEQYF
>TRBV28|TRBD1|TRBJ2-7|once
TGTGCCAGCAGCCCCCTGGGGGACAGGGGTTCCTACGAGCAGTACTTC
CASSPLGDRGSYEQYF
>TRBV27|NA|TRBJ2-7|NA
TGTGCCAGCAGTTGGGGACGAGAAGGGGGCGAGCAGTACTTC
CASSWGREGGEQYF
>TRBV6-1|NA|TRBJ1-2|NA
TGTGCCAGCAGTCCGGCCCCTGGGGGCTACACCTTC
CASSPAPGGYTF
>TRBV30|NA|TRBJ2-1|NA
TGTGCCTGGAGTGTTCGACATAGACTAGAGCGGGACAATGAGCAGTTCTTC
CAWSVRHRLERDNEQFF
>TRBV27|TRBD1|TRBJ2-1|NA
TGTGCCAGCACCCCATCAGGAGGACAGGGGAGGGAGCAGTTCTTC
CASTPSGGQGREQFF
>TRBV5-5|TRBD2|TRBJ2-2|NA
TGTGCCAGCAGCCGGGTGACTAGCGCCGTCGGGGAGCTGTTTTTT
CASSRVTSAVGELFF
>TRBV11-3|NA|TRBJ1-1|NA
TGTGCCAGGGCCCTTGTGGGCGGTTTGAACACTGAAGCTTTCTTT
CARALVGGLNTEAFF
>TRBV19|NA|TRBJ1-5|NA
TGTGCCAGTAGTATACTCAGGTTGAATCAGCCCCAGCATTTT
CASSILRLNQPQHF
>TRBV6-6|TRBD2|TRBJ2-5|NA
TGTGCCAGCAGTCATCCGGGACTAGCGGGAGGGGAGACCCAGTACTTC
CASSHPGLAGGETQYF
>TRBV6-5|TRBD1|TRBJ2-7|NA
TGTGCCAGTTCCCCTCTGACAGGGGGCTTTGAGGAGCAGTACTTC
CASSPLTGGFEEQYF
>TRBV7-9|NA|TRBJ1-4|NA
TGTGCCAGCAGCATAACGGGACCGAGTAATGAAAAACTGTTTTTT
CASSITGPSNEKLFF
>TRBV7-2|NA|TRBJ2-1|NA
TGTGCCAGCAGCTTTTACGCGGGCTCCTACAATGAGCAGTTCTTC
CASSFYAGSYNEQFF
>TRBV2|TRBD2|TRBJ2-3|many
TGTGCCAGCGGACTAGCGGGCACAGATACGCAGTATTTT
CASGLAGTDTQYF
>TRBV6-1|TRBD1|TRBJ2-7|NA
TGTGCCAGCAGTGAGACAGGGGCGAGGGCCTACGAGCAGTACTTC
CASSETGARAYEQYF
>TRBV30|NA|TRBJ2-3|NA
TGTGCCTGGAGTCGAGAGACCACAGATACGCAGTATTTT
CAWSRETTDTQYF
>TRBV7-2|NA|TRBJ2-5|NA
TGTGCCAGCAGCTTAGTAGCGGAAGAGACCCAGTACTTC
CASSLVAEETQYF
>TRBV7-3|NA|TRBJ2-1|NA
TGTGCCAGCAGCTTAGGACTTTACAATGAGCAGTTCTTC
CASSLGLYNEQFF
>TRBV28|TRBD1|TRBJ1-2|once
TGTGCCAGCAGTCACCGGGACAGGGGTCGTGGCTACACCTTC
CASSHRDRGRGYTF
>TRBV5-6|NA|TRBJ1-2|NA
TGTGCCAGCAGCTTGTTCTTACAGAGGGACTATGGCTACACCTTC
CASSLFLQRDYGYTF
>TRBV2|TRBD2|TRBJ2-1|NA
TGTGCCAGCAGCGGGGTAGCGGCTAGCGGGTACAATGAGCAGTTCTTC
CASSGVAASGYNEQFF
>TRBV9|TRBD1|TRBJ2-3|few
TGTGCCAGCAGCGTAAGGGGGACAGTCCTTAGCACAGATACGCAGTATTTT
CASSVRGTVLSTDTQYF
>TRBV28|NA|TRBJ1-5|NA
TGTGCCAGCAGTGTCTATAGGCCCCCGGCGTATAGCAATCAGCCCCAGCATTTT
CASSVYRPPAYSNQPQHF
>TRBV5-1|NA|TRBJ2-2|few
TGCGCCAGCAGCCCGTCGACAGCGAACACCGGGGAGCTGTTTTTT
CASSPSTANTGELFF
>TRBV9|TRBD2|TRBJ2-3|NA
TGTGCCAGCAGCGTACCGCTTACTAGCGGGAGAGAAGATACGCAGTATTTT
CASSVPLTSGREDTQYF
>TRBV29-1|NA|TRBJ2-5|NA
TGCAGCGTTGAGTTGGTCCGCGGGTCGGAGACCCAGTACTTC
CSVELVRGSETQYF
>TRBV2|TRBD2|TRBJ2-3|NA
TGTGCCAGCAGTCCACTAGCGGGAGGAACAGATACGCAGTATTTT
CASSPLAGGTDTQYF